This T cell receptor (beta chain) was captured in a study of blood T cells in healthy people across ages. Study-level points and caveats: Long-lived donors carried more naive CD4+ cells and greater diversity than aged donors. PBMCs that were unsorted prevented a conclusive naive versus antigen-experienced comparison.

Alongside a J-beta primer mix, a sample-barcoded 5' primer served in a second PCR lasting roughly 7 to 11 cycles. Each CDR3 protein is one row after TCRdb ran MiXCR on the 5' RACE reads. The sample includes more than 1 million distinct CDR3 sequences, over 35% of them seen just once. This CDR3 contains 14 residues. V trimming: 5 bases; J trimming: 7 bases; junction bases outside the gene matches: 7. Germline-derived CDR1 and CDR2 are SQVTM and ANQGSEA. The sample holds many counts of this clonotype. What it binds is not known. The J gene is TRBJ2-5, the V gene TRBV29-1; 13 nucleotides agree with TRBD2. Material: blood. The source of this sequence is a woman in her sixties in good health. The CDR3 coding sequence is TGCAGCGTTCTCGGGACTAGCGGGGTCCTGACCCAGTACTTC. Protein sequence: CSVLGTSGVLTQYF. Using reference TRBV29-1 and TRBJ2-5 for the parts outside the CDR3, the full variable domain is SAVISQKPSRDICQRGTSLTIQCQVDSQVTMMFWYRQQPGQSLTLIATANQGSEATYESGFVIDKFPISRPNLTFSTLTVSNMSPEDSSIYLCSVLGTSGVLTQYFGPGTRLLVL.